The text below deals with one T cell receptor beta chain. The clone's antigen remains unknown. Base qualities were left out, and no much larger clone turns up one base away. Using the deep immunoSEQ assay, multiplex PCR amplified TCR CDR3 regions from genomic DNA. Genomic DNA extracted from each cell subset was distributed evenly over all wells of several immunoSEQ 96-well plates, and each plate served as one replicate. For sorted subsets, each replicate PCR was loaded with approximately 0.2 ug genomic DNA, equivalent to approximately 33,000 T cell genomes. Purified libraries were quantified with a Qubit 3.0 fluorometer, sized on a Bioanalyzer 2100, and re-quantified with the KAPA Library Quantification kit. Each immunoSEQ 96-well plate was sequenced on its own single-read 150-cycle Illumina NextSeq 550 flow cell. On the authors' methods: Because the immunoSEQ output held only junctional sequences and lacked quality scores, the filtering could not match the filtering applied to full-length reads. Sequences were annotated with PyIR, a Python wrapper for IgBLAST v1.9, and V/J genes and CDR3 were assigned using IMGT germline references. Any read was removed if the V/J assignment was weak (E-value above 1e-6), the CDR3 was missing, or the read contained stop codons, out-of-frame junctions, or ambiguous translated residues. A V3J clonotype was defined by an identical inferred V gene, J gene, and CDR3 amino acid sequence. Percentage overlap between repertoires was calculated by dividing the number of shared unique clonotypes by the size of the smaller repertoire. Three approaches were used to assess repertoire richness: RTK rarefaction, the Chao1 estimator, and Recon v2.1 estimates of unobserved clonotypes. OLGA was used to compute generation probabilities for all TCRbeta clonotypes that the gDNA method yielded from several donors. Not all clones reach the TCRdb copy of this immuneACCESS table, which keeps in-frame sequences only. Checked studies attribute under half of the gap to unresolved V genes and leave the rest unexplained. V, J and clone size are taken as reported in that table, and D and trimming were inferred from the DNA itself. This sample gives under 2,000,000 clones in total; roughly 94% of them show up just once. Around 1% of the sample is in the top ten clones.

This entry comes from a study of shared clonotypes between healthy human individuals (dated by TCRdb to about 2020). Study-wide context: The cohort included three men and a couple of women between 18 and 49 years of age. Per donor, three plates each were used for CD4 naive and CD4 memory, two for CD8 naive, and one for CD8 memory. To estimate repertoire size and how much clonotype sharing occurs between individuals, the study deeply sequenced the blood TCR repertoires of several healthy adults. To increase sequencing depth and limit assay-specific biases, different laboratories used diverse techniques to prepare libraries and sequence TCR repertoires. Per donor, leukapheresis produced somewhere between about 0.94 and 10 billion PBMCs.

General study outcomes and caveats: Incomplete sequencing was indicated by rarefaction of sorted-subset datasets, despite the large sequencing depth. Sampling was restricted to blood, and TCR repertoires in tissues likely differ from the TCR repertoires found in blood. Because the study included a small number of donors, the genetic and exposure-history diversity represented was limited. Pairwise subsampling indicated that sequencing depth was expected to affect the degree of clonotype sharing among donors. Compared with non-shared clonotypes, the clonotypes found in all four sorted-subset donors had higher generation probabilities. When several donors were compared, the shared fraction of clonotypes was about 5.5% for naive CD4, approximately 3.3% for naive CD8, more than 2% for memory CD4, and 0.4% for memory CD8. Larger estimated clonotype richness was generally found for naive subsets than for memory subsets.

CD8 naive samples were CD45RO-negative cells positively selected for CCR7, giving a CD45RA+CCR7+ population that excluded TemRA cells. Healthy HIV-negative adults with no recently reported acute infections or vaccinations were included as donors. Every donor was a Caucasian adult residing in Nashville, Tennessee, USA. After blood collection by leukapheresis, PBMCs were isolated using Ficoll-Histopaque density gradient centrifugation and then cryopreserved in the vapor phase of liquid nitrogen. Purity and quantity of every magnetically sorted T cell population were checked by analytical flow cytometry. Genomic DNA was isolated from every sorted fraction and measured by UV absorbance on a Nanodrop 2000c. The V end loses 2 bases and the J end loses 1 base, and a stretch of 12 bases separates them. The CDR3, from cysteine to phenylalanine, totals 17 residues. The only DNA kept is the CDR3, 51 bases in frame from the first base. The germline V gene yields MDHEN for CDR1 and SYDVKM for CDR2.

In this chain, TRBV28 is recombined with TRBJ1-6; the best D guess is TRBD1, with 5 bases matching. The sequence was collected from a man aged 18-30 years in good health. Sequencing was done on a sample of naive CD8+ T cells sorted from blood. According to the study, the label for this sample's cell subset or site signals: CD45RA+CCR7+. The CDR3: CASSLMPGSSYNSPLHF. The bases are TGTGCCAGCAGTTTAATGCCAGGGAGTTCCTATAATTCACCCCTCCACTTT.